The 5 T cell receptor beta chains presented below share a single source sample, sequenced in a study of cytotoxic CD8 clonotypes in ibrutinib-treated CLL. Sequencing used immunoSEQ multiplex PCR; TCRdb keeps in-frame clones, though not all of them. The sample lists 250,000 to 350,000 clones, approximately 76% occurring once. Material: PBMCs, obtained at disease progression, from a patient treated with ibrutinib. These receptors came from a human donor with chronic lymphocytic leukemia.

This clone came up once. The chain links TRBV9 to TRBJ1-1; a weak D match, TRBD1 (5 bases). V shed 4 bases and J shed 10 bases, with 23 bases lying between them. The germline V gene has CDR1 SGDLS and CDR2 YYNGEE. The CDR3 extends over 15 amino acids. CDR3 sequence (DNA): TGTGCCAGCAGCTCCTACACATCAGGGAACGTCGGAGCTTTCTTT. Residues: CASSSYTSGNVGAFF.

This rearrangement joins TRBV19 to TRBJ2-1; 7 nucleotides line up with TRBD1. Germline assignment: CDR1 LNHDA and CDR2 SQIVND (reference sequence). J was trimmed by 0 bases and V by 5 bases; bases with no gene match: 4. This CDR3 comprises 15 residues. The CDR3 DNA reads TGTGCCAGTAGTGACGGGACAGCCTCCTACAATGAGCAGTTCTTC. Translating gives CASSDGTASYNEQFF.

The V and J genes are TRBV4-1 and TRBJ1-6; TRBD1 might be the D (6 bases). With 6 bases removed from V and 6 bases from J, the gap between germline ends came to 9 bases. This CDR3 is built from 13 residues. Looked up from germline, CDR1 is MGHRA and CDR2 is YSYEKL. The CDR3 here is CASRSTGNSPLHF. CDR3 DNA: TGCGCCAGCAGATCGACAGGTAATTCACCCCTCCACTTT.

This CDR3 reads CASSLAPRTNTEAFF. CDR3 coding DNA: TGTGCCAGCAGCTTAGCGCCCCGGACGAACACTGAAGCTTTCTTT. The chain recombines TRBV7-2 with TRBJ1-1; D unclear. From germline, CDR1 is SGHTA and CDR2 FQGNSA. The CDR3 has 15 amino acids. The germline V and J ends were trimmed by 0 bases and 1 base, with 9 bases remaining between them.

The rearrangement uses TRBV7-9 and TRBJ2-3; 9 nucleotides line up with TRBD2. CDR3 length: 19 residues. Germline CDR1 and CDR2: SEHNR and FQNEAQ (reference sequence). V was clipped by 1 base and J by 2 bases; unmatched bases: 13. The CDR3 DNA reads TGTGCCAGCAGCTTAGATTGGCTACCGGGGACTAGCTACACAGATACGCAGTATTTT. Its protein is CASSLDWLPGTSYTDTQYF.